Each of the 4 T cell receptor beta chains below was sequenced from the same sample in a study of cytomegalovirus exposure and HLA in healthy donors. The primer mix had 60 Vbeta and 13 Jbeta primers. Assay used: immunoSEQ multiplex PCR; TCRdb lists only in-frame clones, some missing. Of around 110,000 clones detected, roughly 82% appear once; the ten largest clones hold around 4%. Specimen: PBMCs. All receptors derive from a male donor in good health and CMV-seronegative.

This clone was seen a single time. The CDR3 DNA reads TGTGCCACCAGCAGAGATCCGAGAGAGAACACTGAAGCTTTCTTT. The encoded protein is CATSRDPRENTEAFF. The chain combines TRBV15 with TRBJ1-1; D ambiguous. The CDR3 is 15 amino acids. Between the trimmed V and J ends, which lost 0 bases and 1 base, there was a span of 9 bases. CDR1 is LNHNV and CDR2 is YYDKDF in the germline V gene (reference sequence).

This rearrangement joins TRBV19 to TRBJ2-7; 10 bases align to TRBD2. The germline V gene has CDR1 LNHDA and CDR2 SQIVND (reference sequence). The CDR3 totals 13 residues. V was pared by 9 bases and J by 3 bases, with 5 bases of the junction left unmatched. The CDR3 DNA sequence: TGTGCCAGCCGACTAGCGGGTAGCTACGAGCAGTACTTC. It is translated as CASRLAGSYEQYF.

The rearrangement links TRBV12-5 to TRBJ2-1, with a possible D match to TRBD1 (5 bases). Germline V gives CDR1 LGHNT, CDR2 FRNRAP. The CDR3 sequence is 11 residues long. V lost 6 bases and J lost 10, with 10 bases in between. The CDR3 DNA reads as TGTGCTAGTGGGGGATGGGGCGAGCAGTTCTTC. Encoded protein: CASGGWGEQFF.

This clone showed up just a few times. The chain recombines TRBV5-6 with TRBJ2-3; possibly TRBD2 for D (5 bases). Per the germline V gene, CDR1 is SGHDT and CDR2 is YYEEEE. The CDR3 is 12 amino acids. V lost 2 bases, J lost 5 bases, and 6 bases lay in between. The CDR3 is CASSFAGDTQYF. CDR3 DNA sequence: TGTGCCAGCAGCTTCGCGGGAGATACGCAGTATTTT.